The clone carrying this TCR beta chain was detected only a few times. No antigen is known for it. Together with a sample-barcoded 5' primer, a J-beta primer mix was included in a second PCR lasting about 6 to 11 cycles. All cDNA molecules were each tagged by a template-switch adaptor with 12 random nucleotides. TCRdb fed the 5' RACE reads into MiXCR, producing one record per CDR3 protein. The table lists some 1,500,000 distinct CDR3 sequences, under 55% of them singletons. The record originates from a study of blood T cells in healthy people across ages. Points from the study as a whole: A roughly linear age-dependent decrease characterized TCR beta diversity per million T cells.

CDR1 and CDR2 from the germline V gene are LNHDA and SQIVND (reference sequence). This CDR3 contains 16 residues. The germline V and J ends were trimmed by 2 bases and 2 bases, with 16 bases remaining between them. Every sample gave at least 5 micrograms of total RNA when it was extracted. The chain joins TRBV19 to TRBJ2-7; a possible D gene is TRBD1 (5 bases). Source material: blood. This sequence was found in a young woman in good health. The chain's CDR3 is CASSITGDLRTYEQYF. DNA of the CDR3: TGTGCCAGTAGTATAACAGGCGATCTACGAACCTACGAGCAGTACTTC.